This TCR beta chain is drawn from a study of blood T cell repertoires in COVID-19. Study information: There were acute and convalescent COVID-19 samples, and they came from the United States, Italy and Spain. Sample material is recorded as cDNA or gDNA derived from T cells, B-cell-depleted T cells, or PBMCs.

The cohort comprised adults aged about 18 to 100 years residing in about two dozen US areas. Recovery among Cohort 3 donors was established by two negative PCRs, clearance, or symptom resolution. V lost 8 bases and J lost 7, with 20 bases in between. CDR1 and CDR2 (germline): MNHEY, SMNVEV (reference sequence). This CDR3 spans 14 amino acids. Assay used: immunoSEQ multiplex PCR; TCRdb lists only in-frame clones, some missing. The sample records over 250,000 clones, approximately 91% being singletons. The source is a woman aged 30 to 39 who had recovered from COVID-19. Sequencing was performed on PBMCs or T cells enriched from blood (not recorded which). V and J are TRBV27 and TRBJ1-1; D is unclear. Written as DNA, the CDR3 is TGTGCCAGCTTTTCCCCGGGAGGGCCCATTGAAGCTTTCTTT. Protein: CASFSPGGPIEAFF.